These 21 T cell receptor beta chains came from one sample sequenced in a study of CD8 T cells in Susac syndrome. RNA amounts of about 0.5 to 1 ug underwent reverse transcription with random hexamers. TCRdb used MiXCR to reprocess the immunoSEQ multiplex PCR reads, holding one entry per CDR3 protein. The table includes roughly 150,000 distinct CDR3 sequences, around 93% detected once. Material for sequencing was CD4+ T cells from PBMCs. Receptors were obtained from a human donor in good health.

This sequence joins TRBV5-1 and TRBJ2-2; tentatively, D is TRBD2 (6 bases). The CDR3 has 15 amino acids. V was shortened by 7 bases and J by 0 bases, with 13 bases between the two germline ends. In germline, CDR1 is SGHRS, CDR2 YFSETQ. The CDR3 sequence: CASQFGGTNTGELFF. DNA of the CDR3: TGCGCCAGCCAATTTGGGGGGACGAACACCGGGGAGCTGTTTTTT.

The chain is built from TRBV19 and TRBJ2-7, with TRBD1 matching 9 bases. This CDR3 region has 15 residues. Germline lookup yields CDR1 LNHDA and CDR2 SQIVND (reference sequence). V gave up 3 bases and J gave up 5 bases; unmatched junction bases: 8. The CDR3 region is CASSIRGQGWNEQYF. The CDR3, as DNA: TGTGCCAGTAGTATCAGAGGACAGGGGTGGAACGAGCAGTACTTC.

The J gene is TRBJ1-1, the V gene TRBV7-8, with TRBD1 as a possible D gene (5 bases). CDR3 size: 14 residues. The germline V and J ends were trimmed by 1 base and 4 bases, with 10 bases remaining between them. Germline CDR1 SGHVS, CDR2 FQNEAQ. CDR3 sequence: CASSLVGASTEAFF. In nucleotides, the CDR3 is TGTGCCAGCAGCTTAGTCGGGGCCAGCACTGAAGCTTTCTTT. Variable domain in full (rest from reference TRBV7-8 and TRBJ1-1): GAGVSQSPRYKVAKRGQDVALRCDPISGHVSLFWYQQALGQGPEFLTYFQNEAQLDKSGLPSDRFFAERPEGSVSTLKIQRTQQEDSAVYLCASSLVGASTEAFFGQGTRLTVV.

This clonotype was found once. J is TRBJ2-6 and V is TRBV4-1; tentative D call: TRBD1 (6 bases). This CDR3 is built from 14 residues. The germline V gene encodes CDR1 MGHRA and CDR2 YSYEKL. The V end was cut by 4 bases, the J end by 8 bases, with 12 bases between. CDR3 bases: TGCGCCAGCAGCCCACAAACAGGGACCAACGTCCTGACTTTC. It encodes CASSPQTGTNVLTF.

The chain has TRBV6-1 and TRBJ1-2; TRBD1 might be the D (5 bases). In germline, CDR1 is MNHNS, CDR2 SASEGT. V was cut by 0 bases and J by 6 bases, with 5 bases left in between. The CDR3 covers 12 residues. In nucleotides, the CDR3 is TGTGCCAGCAGTGAAGCCAGGGATGGCTACACCTTC. Its translation is CASSEARDGYTF.

The rearrangement links TRBV2 to TRBJ2-2; D is ambiguous. This CDR3 region has 12 residues. Deletions cut 4 bases from V and 6 bases from J, with 6 bases between. The germline V gene has CDR1 SNHLY and CDR2 FYNNEI. The CDR3 DNA reads as TGTGCCAGCAGTGTATTATCCGGGGAGCTGTTTTTT. Protein sequence: CASSVLSGELFF.

V gene TRBV5-1 combines with J gene TRBJ1-1; 7 bases are shared with TRBD1. The V segment lost 4 bases and the J segment 3 bases; nucleotides outside the gene matches: 12. Germline lookup yields CDR1 SGHRS and CDR2 YFSETQ. The CDR3 has 16 residues. The CDR3 sequence is CASSPGAIDRDTEAFF. The CDR3 nucleotides read TGCGCCAGCAGCCCGGGGGCCATTGACAGGGACACTGAAGCTTTCTTT.

The J gene is TRBJ2-7, the V gene TRBV4-2; D is unclear. The V and J ends lost 0 bases and 2 bases respectively, with 8 bases between them. The germline gives CDR1 LGHNA, CDR2 YNFKEQ. The CDR3 totals 14 residues. The CDR3 nucleotides read TGTGCCAGCAGCCAAGACCCGTCGGCCTACGAGCAGTACTTC. Encoded protein: CASSQDPSAYEQYF.

The chain joins TRBV20-1 to TRBJ1-5; 10 bases are shared with TRBD1. This CDR3 spans 17 amino acids. Germline CDR1 is DFQATT and CDR2 is SNEGSKA (reference sequence). CDR3: CTMPLDRGRKSNQPQHF. The CDR3 nucleotides read TGCACCATGCCGCTAGACAGGGGGCGAAAGAGCAATCAGCCCCAGCATTTT.

The chain has TRBV13 and TRBJ1-3; D might be TRBD1 (5 bases). The ends were cut back, 5 bases at V and 0 bases at J, with 17 bases in the middle. There are 17 residues in the CDR3. Germline CDR1 PRHDT, CDR2 FYEKMQ (reference sequence). The chain's CDR3 is CASSEFPGSSSGNTIYF. The CDR3 DNA follows: TGTGCCAGCAGCGAGTTTCCAGGGTCCAGCTCTGGAAACACCATATATTTT.

In this sample, this clonotype turned up once. The rearrangement links TRBV25-1 to TRBJ2-5; 8 bases are a match to TRBD2. This CDR3 has 13 amino acids. The V gene's germline CDR1 is MGHDK and CDR2 SYGVNS. V gave up 7 bases and J gave up 5 bases; unmatched junction bases: 6. DNA of the CDR3: TGTGCCAGCATTGGAGCGGGGGTGGAGACCCAGTACTTC. This gives the protein CASIGAGVETQYF.

This rearrangement joins TRBV12-3 or TRBV12-4 to TRBJ2-1, with TRBD2 identical over 8 bases. With 4 bases clipped from V and 10 bases from J, the junction kept 6 bases outside the gene matches. The CDR3 sequence is 13 residues long. This chain's CDR3 is CASSSGTSEEQFF. CDR3 sequence (DNA): TGTGCCAGCAGTTCCGGGACTAGTGAGGAGCAGTTCTTC.

J is TRBJ2-1 and V is TRBV6-1; D tentatively fits TRBD1 or TRBD2 (5 bases each). The CDR3 runs to 13 residues. V lost 6 bases and J lost 5, with 11 bases in between. Germline CDR1 and CDR2: MNHNS and SASEGT. Here the CDR3 DNA reads TGTGCCAGCAGGGTGGGGGTCGACAATGAGCAGTTCTTC. Its protein product is CASRVGVDNEQFF.

This clonotype occurred a few times. The J gene is TRBJ1-1, the V gene TRBV28; D is uncertain. The CDR3 spans 12 residues. Per the germline V gene, CDR1 is MDHEN and CDR2 is SYDVKM. With 2 bases removed from V and 7 bases from J, the gap between germline ends came to 8 bases. The CDR3 protein is CASSLGQVEAFF. DNA for the CDR3: TGTGCCAGCAGTTTAGGGCAGGTTGAAGCTTTCTTT.

This chain uses TRBV11-2 with TRBJ2-5; D possibly corresponds to TRBD2 (7 bases). The germline V gene has CDR1 SGHAT and CDR2 FQNNGV. CDR3 length: 13 amino acids. The V end was cut by 4 bases, the J end by 4 bases, with 10 bases between. In nucleotides, the CDR3 is TGTGCCAGCAGCTGGGGGGGGCGAGAGACCCAGTACTTC. Protein sequence: CASSWGGRETQYF. The whole variable domain, remainder taken from reference TRBV11-2 and TRBJ2-5, is EAGVAQSPRYKIIEKRQSVAFWCNPISGHATLYWYQQILGQGPKLLIQFQNNGVVDDSQLPKDRFSAERLKGVDSTLKIQPAKLEDSAVYLCASSWGGRETQYFGPGTRLLVL.

The rearrangement joins TRBV20-1 to TRBJ2-7; 9 bases fit TRBD1. This CDR3 contains 12 residues. Germline values: CDR1 DFQATT, CDR2 SNEGSKA (reference sequence). Losses at the gene ends were 5 bases for V and 5 bases for J; bases not matched to a gene: 4. CDR3 in amino acids: CSAPRDRDEQYF. DNA for the CDR3: TGCAGTGCTCCCCGGGACAGGGACGAGCAGTACTTC.

The CDR3 region is CASSITGMNTEAFF. The DNA for the CDR3 is TGTGCCAGTAGTATTACAGGGATGAACACTGAAGCTTTCTTT. The gene calls are TRBV19 and TRBJ1-1, with D possibly TRBD1 on 6 matching bases. CDR3 size: 14 residues. V shed 3 bases and J shed 0 bases, with 8 bases lying between them. Germline CDR1 LNHDA, CDR2 SQIVND (reference sequence).

The rearrangement uses TRBV12-5 and TRBJ1-1; perhaps TRBD1 as D (5 bases). Germline V gene sequence: CDR1 LGHNT, CDR2 FRNRAP. V was clipped by 0 bases and J by 0 bases, with 14 bases between them. CDR3 size: 17 residues. CDR3 nucleotide sequence: TGTGCTAGTGGTTTGGTCCGGGACGGAGAGTTGAACACTGAAGCTTTCTTT. Translation: CASGLVRDGELNTEAFF.

The chain links TRBV28 to TRBJ2-5, with TRBD1 matching over 8 bases. The CDR3 has 14 residues. The V gene's germline CDR1 is MDHEN and CDR2 SYDVKM. V was pared by 4 bases and J by 1 base, with 2 bases of the junction left unmatched. In nucleotides, the CDR3 is TGTGCCAGCAGTTCGGGACAGGCCCAAGAGACCCAGTACTTC. Translation: CASSSGQAQETQYF.

The V call is TRBV3-1, the J call TRBJ2-1, with 7 bases matching TRBD2. V lost 0 bases and J lost 10; bases outside the gene matches: 3. Germline V gene data show CDR1 as LGHDT and CDR2 as YNNKEL (reference sequence). The CDR3 is made up of 13 amino acids. CDR3 DNA: TGTGCCAGCAGCCAAGACCCTAGCGGCGAGCAGTTCTTC. This sequence encodes CASSQDPSGEQFF.

V and J are TRBV2 and TRBJ1-1; D is possibly TRBD1 (5 bases). The CDR3 has 12 amino acids. The germline V and J ends were trimmed by 3 bases and 8 bases, with 10 bases remaining between them. Germline loops: CDR1 SNHLY, CDR2 FYNNEI. The CDR3 DNA reads as TGTGCCAGCAGTGACTTGGGGCGCGAAGCTTTCTTT. Residues: CASSDLGREAFF.